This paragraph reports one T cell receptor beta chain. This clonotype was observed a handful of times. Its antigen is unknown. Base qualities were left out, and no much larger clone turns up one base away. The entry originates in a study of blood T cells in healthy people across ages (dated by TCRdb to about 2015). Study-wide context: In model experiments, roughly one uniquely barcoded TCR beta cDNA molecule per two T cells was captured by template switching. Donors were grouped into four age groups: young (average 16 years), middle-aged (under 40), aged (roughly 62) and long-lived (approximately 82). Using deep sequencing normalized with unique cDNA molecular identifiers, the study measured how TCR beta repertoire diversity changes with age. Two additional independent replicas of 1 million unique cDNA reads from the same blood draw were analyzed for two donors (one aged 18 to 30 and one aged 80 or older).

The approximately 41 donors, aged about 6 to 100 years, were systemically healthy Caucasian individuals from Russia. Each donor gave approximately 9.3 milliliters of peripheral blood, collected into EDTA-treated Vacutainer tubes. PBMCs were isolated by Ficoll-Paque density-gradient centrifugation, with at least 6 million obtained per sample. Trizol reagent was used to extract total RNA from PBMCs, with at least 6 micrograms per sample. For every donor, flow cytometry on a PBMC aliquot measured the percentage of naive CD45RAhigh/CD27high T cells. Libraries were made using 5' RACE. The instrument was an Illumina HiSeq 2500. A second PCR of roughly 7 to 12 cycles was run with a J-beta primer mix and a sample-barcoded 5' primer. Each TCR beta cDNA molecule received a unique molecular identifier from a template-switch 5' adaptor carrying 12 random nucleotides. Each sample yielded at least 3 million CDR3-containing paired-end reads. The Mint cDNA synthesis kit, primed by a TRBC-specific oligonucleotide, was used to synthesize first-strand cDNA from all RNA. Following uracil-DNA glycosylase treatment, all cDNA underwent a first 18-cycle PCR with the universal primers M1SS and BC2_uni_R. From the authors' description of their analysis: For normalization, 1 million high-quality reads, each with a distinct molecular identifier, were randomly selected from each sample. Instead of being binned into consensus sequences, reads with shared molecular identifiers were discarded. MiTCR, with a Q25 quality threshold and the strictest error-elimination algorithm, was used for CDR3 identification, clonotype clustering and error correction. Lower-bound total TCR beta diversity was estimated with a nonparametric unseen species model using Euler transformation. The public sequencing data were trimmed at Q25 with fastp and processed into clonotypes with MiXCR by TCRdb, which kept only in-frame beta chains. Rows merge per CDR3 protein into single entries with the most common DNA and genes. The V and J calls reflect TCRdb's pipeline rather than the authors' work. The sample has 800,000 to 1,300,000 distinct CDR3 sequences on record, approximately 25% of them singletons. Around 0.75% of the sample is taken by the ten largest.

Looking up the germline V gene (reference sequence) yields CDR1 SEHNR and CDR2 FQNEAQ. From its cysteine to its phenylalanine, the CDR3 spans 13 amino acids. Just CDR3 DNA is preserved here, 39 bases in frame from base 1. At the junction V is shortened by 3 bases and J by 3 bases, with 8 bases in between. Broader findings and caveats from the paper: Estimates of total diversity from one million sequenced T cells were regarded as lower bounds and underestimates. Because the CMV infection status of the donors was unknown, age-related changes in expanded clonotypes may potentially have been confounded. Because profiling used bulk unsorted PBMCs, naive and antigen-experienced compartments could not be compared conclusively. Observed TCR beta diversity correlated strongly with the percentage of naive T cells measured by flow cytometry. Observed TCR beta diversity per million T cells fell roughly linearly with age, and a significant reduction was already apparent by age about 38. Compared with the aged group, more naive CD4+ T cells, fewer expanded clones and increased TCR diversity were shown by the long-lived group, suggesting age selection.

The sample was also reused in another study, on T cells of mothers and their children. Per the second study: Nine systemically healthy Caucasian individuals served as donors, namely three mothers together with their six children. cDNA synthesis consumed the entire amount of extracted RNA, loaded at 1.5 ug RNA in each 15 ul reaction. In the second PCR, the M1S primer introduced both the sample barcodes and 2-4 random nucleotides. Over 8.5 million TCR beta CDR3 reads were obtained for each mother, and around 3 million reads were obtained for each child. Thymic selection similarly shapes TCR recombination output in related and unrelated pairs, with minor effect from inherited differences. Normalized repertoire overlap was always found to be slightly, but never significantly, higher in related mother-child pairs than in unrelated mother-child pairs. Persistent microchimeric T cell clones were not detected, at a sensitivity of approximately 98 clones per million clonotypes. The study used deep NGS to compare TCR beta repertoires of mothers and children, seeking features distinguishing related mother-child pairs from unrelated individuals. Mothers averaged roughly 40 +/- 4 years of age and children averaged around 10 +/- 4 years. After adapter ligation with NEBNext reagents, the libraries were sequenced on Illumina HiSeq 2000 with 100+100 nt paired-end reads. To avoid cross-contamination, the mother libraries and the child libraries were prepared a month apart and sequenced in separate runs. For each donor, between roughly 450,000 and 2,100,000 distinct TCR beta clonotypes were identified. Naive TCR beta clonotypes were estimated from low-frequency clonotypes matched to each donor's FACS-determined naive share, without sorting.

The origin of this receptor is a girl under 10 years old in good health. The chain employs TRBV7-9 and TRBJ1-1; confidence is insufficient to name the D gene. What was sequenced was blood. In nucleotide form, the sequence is TGTGCCAGCAGCTTCTCGGCTGACACTGAAGCTTTCTTT. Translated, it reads CASSFSADTEAFF.